The 3 T cell receptor beta chains below were found in one sample sequenced in a study of blood T cell repertoires in COVID-19. Clones were sequenced by immunoSEQ multiplex PCR, and TCRdb holds only the in-frame ones, with some missing. The sample has some 260,000 clones, around four fifths seen once. Source material: PBMCs or T cells enriched from blood (not recorded which). These TCRs come from a man in his thirties or forties with acute COVID-19.

This clone was counted between two and nine times. The chain is built from TRBV11-3 and TRBJ1-6; TRBD1 is a possible D gene (5 bases). CDR1 SGHNT and CDR2 YENEEA come from the germline V gene. The CDR3 covers 15 residues. Trimming removed 2 bases at V and 7 bases at J, with 12 bases between. CDR3 sequence reads: CASSLRTSLNSPLHF. The CDR3 coding sequence is TGTGCCAGCAGCTTACGGACATCCTTAAATTCACCCCTCCACTTT.

V and J are TRBV5-4 and TRBJ2-1; 9 bases line up with TRBD2. The CDR3 is 15 amino acids. In germline, CDR1 is SGHNT, CDR2 YYREEE (reference sequence). After removal of 1 base from V and 5 bases from J, the junction contained 4 bases not matched to a gene. CDR3: CASSLSSGMNNEQFF. The CDR3 DNA reads as TGTGCCAGCAGCTTGTCTAGCGGGATGAACAATGAGCAGTTCTTC.

The genes are TRBV21-1 and TRBJ2-7; the table's TRBD2 call for D was not verified on the DNA. TRBV21-1 is a known pseudogene. This CDR3 region has 12 residues. CDR3 sequence: CASSLGGYEQYV. As DNA, the CDR3 is TGTGCCAGCAGCCTCGGAGGGTACGAGCAGTACGTC.